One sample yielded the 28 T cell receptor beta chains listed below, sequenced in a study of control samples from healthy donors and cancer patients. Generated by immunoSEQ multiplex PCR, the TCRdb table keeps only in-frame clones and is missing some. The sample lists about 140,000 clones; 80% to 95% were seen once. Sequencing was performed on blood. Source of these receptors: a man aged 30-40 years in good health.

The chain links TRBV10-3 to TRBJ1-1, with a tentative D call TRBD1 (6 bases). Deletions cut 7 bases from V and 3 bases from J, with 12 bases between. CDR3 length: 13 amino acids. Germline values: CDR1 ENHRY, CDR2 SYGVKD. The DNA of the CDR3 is TGTGCCATCAAGGACAGCGGAGACACTGAAGCTTTCTTT. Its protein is CAIKDSGDTEAFF.

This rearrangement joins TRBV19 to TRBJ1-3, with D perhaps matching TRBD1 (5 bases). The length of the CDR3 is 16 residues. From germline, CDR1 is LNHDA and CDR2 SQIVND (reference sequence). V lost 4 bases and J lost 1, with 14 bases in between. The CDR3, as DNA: TGTGCCAGTAGTACCCAGCACGGGGGATCTGGAAACACCATATATTTT. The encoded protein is CASSTQHGGSGNTIYF.

The CDR3 DNA is TGTGCCAGCAGCTCATCGGACAGCACAGATACGCAGTATTTT. This sequence encodes CASSSSDSTDTQYF. The rearrangement uses TRBV11-1 and TRBJ2-3; D remains unclear. Germline-derived CDR1 and CDR2 are SGHAT and FQDESV (reference sequence). CDR3 length: 14 amino acids. Between the trimmed V and J ends, which lost 4 bases and 0 bases, there was a span of 8 bases.

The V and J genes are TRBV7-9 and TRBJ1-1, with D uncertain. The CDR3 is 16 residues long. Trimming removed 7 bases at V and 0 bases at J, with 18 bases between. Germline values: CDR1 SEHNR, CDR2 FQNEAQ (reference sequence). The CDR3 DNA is TGTGCCAGCAACCCCAAGGTGGTGGGATTGAACACTGAAGCTTTCTTT. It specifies CASNPKVVGLNTEAFF.

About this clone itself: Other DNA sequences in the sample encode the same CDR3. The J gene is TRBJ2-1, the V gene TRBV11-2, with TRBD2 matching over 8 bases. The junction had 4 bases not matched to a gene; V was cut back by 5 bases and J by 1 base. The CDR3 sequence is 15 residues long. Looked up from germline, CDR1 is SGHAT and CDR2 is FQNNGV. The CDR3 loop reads CASSPLAGSYNEQFF. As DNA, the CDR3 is TGTGCCAGCAGCCCCTTAGCGGGGTCCTACAATGAGCAGTTCTTC.

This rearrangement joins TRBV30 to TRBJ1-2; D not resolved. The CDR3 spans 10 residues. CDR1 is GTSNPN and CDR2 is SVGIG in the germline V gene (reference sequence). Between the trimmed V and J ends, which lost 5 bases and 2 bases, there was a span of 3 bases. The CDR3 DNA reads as TGTGCCTGGGGGAACTATGGCTACACCTTC. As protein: CAWGNYGYTF.

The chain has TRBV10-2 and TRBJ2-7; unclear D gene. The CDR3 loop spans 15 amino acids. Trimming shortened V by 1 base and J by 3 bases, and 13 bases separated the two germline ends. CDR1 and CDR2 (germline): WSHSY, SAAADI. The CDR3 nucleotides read TGCGCCAGCAGTGAGTTCCGGGTTTCCTACTACGAGCAGTACTTC. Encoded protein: CASSEFRVSYYEQYF.

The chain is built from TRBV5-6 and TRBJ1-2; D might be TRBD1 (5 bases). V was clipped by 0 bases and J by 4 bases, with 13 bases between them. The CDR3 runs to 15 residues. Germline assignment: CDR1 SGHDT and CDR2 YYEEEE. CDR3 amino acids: CASSLAGTGIYGYTF. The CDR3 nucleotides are TGTGCCAGCAGCTTGGCGGGGACGGGGATCTATGGCTACACCTTC.

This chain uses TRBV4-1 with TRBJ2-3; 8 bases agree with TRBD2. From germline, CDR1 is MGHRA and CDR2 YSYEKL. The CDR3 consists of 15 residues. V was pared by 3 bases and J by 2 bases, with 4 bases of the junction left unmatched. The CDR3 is CASSQRGDVTDTQYF. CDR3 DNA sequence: TGCGCCAGCAGCCAGCGGGGGGACGTCACAGATACGCAGTATTTT.

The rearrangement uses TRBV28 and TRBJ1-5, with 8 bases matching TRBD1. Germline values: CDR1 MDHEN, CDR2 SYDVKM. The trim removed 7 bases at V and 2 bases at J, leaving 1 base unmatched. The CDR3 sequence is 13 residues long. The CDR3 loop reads CASKQGGNQPQHF. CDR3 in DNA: TGTGCCAGCAAACAGGGGGGCAATCAGCCCCAGCATTTT.

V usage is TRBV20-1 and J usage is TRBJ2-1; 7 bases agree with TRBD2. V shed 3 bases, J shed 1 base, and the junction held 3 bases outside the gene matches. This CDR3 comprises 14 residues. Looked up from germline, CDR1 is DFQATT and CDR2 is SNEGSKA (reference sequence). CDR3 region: CSASRRGSYNEQFF. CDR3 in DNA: TGCAGTGCTAGTCGGCGGGGGTCCTACAATGAGCAGTTCTTC.

Here the CDR3 DNA reads TGTGCCAGCAGGGCTAGCGGGGCGGGCCATGAGCAGTTCTTC. It specifies CASRASGAGHEQFF. The chain links TRBV6-4 to TRBJ2-1, with 9 nucleotides matching TRBD2. CDR3 length: 14 amino acids. V dropped 6 bases and J dropped 8; count of bases not matched to a gene: 8. Germline V CDR1 and CDR2: MRHNA, SNTAGT.

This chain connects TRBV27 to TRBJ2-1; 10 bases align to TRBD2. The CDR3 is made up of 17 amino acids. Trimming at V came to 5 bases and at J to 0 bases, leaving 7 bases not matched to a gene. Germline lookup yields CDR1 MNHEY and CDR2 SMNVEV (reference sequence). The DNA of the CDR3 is TGTGCCAGCAGTCCCCGACTAGCGGGCAGCTCCTACAATGAGCAGTTCTTC. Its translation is CASSPRLAGSSYNEQFF.

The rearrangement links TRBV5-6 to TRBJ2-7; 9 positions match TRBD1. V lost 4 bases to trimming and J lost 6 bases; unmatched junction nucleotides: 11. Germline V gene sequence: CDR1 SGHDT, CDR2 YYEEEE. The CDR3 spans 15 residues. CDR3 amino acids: CASSPDRGTPGEQYF. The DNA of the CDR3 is TGTGCCAGCAGCCCGGACAGGGGAACCCCTGGCGAGCAGTACTTC.

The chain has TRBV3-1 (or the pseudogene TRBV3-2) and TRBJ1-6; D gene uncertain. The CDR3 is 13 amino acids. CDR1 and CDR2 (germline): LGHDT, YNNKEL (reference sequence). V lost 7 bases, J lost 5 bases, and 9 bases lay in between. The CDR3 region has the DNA TGTGCCAGCACCCGGGCGGATAATTCACCCCTCCACTTT. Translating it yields CASTRADNSPLHF.

The CDR3 loop is CASSIPDRGLANTEAFF. The CDR3 DNA is TGTGCCAGTAGTATACCCGACAGGGGGCTCGCGAACACTGAAGCTTTCTTT. This chain uses TRBV19 with TRBJ1-1; 10 bases align to TRBD1. Germline CDR1 LNHDA, CDR2 SQIVND (reference sequence). This CDR3 region has 17 residues. After removal of 2 bases from V and 1 base from J, the junction contained 7 bases not matched to a gene.

The CDR3 sequence: CASSLRQGAEAYEQYF. The CDR3 bases are TGCGCCAGCAGCCTACGACAGGGGGCAGAGGCCTACGAGCAGTACTTC. The chain couples TRBV4-1 to TRBJ2-7; 10 bases fit TRBD1. After removal of 4 bases from V and 2 bases from J, the junction contained 8 bases not matched to a gene. CDR3 length equals 16 residues. Germline V lookup: CDR1 MGHRA, CDR2 YSYEKL.

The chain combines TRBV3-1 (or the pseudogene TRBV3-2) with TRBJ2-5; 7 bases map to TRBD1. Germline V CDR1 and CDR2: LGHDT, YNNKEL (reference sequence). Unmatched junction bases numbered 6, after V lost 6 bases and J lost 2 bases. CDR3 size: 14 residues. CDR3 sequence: CASRPRTGQETQYF. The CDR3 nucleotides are TGTGCCAGCAGACCTCGGACAGGTCAAGAGACCCAGTACTTC.

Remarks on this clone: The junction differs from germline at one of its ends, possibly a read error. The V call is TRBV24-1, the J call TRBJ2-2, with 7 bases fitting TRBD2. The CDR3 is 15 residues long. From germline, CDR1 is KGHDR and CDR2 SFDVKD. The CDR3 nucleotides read TGTGCCGCCAGTGGTTCCGGGGGAGGGACCGGGGAGCTGTTTTTT. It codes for CAASGSGGGTGELFF.

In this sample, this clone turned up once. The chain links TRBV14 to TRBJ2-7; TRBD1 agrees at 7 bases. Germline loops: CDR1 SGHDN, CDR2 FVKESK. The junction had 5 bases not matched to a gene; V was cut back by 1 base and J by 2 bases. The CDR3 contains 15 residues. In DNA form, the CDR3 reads TGTGCCAGCAGCCAAGGACAGGGCTTTACCTACGAGCAGTACTTC. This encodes CASSQGQGFTYEQYF.

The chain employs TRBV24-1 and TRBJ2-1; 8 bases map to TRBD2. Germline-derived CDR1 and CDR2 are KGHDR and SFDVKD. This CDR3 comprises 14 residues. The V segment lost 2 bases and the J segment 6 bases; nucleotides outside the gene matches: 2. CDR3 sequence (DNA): TGTGCCACCAGTGATTACGGGACTAGCAATGAGCAGTTCTTC. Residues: CATSDYGTSNEQFF.

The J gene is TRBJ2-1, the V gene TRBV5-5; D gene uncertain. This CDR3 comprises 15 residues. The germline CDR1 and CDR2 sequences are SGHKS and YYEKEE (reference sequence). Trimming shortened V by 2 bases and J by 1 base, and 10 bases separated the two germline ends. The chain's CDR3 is CASSLLVLSYNEQFF. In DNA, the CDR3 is TGTGCCAGCAGCTTACTCGTATTATCCTACAATGAGCAGTTCTTC.

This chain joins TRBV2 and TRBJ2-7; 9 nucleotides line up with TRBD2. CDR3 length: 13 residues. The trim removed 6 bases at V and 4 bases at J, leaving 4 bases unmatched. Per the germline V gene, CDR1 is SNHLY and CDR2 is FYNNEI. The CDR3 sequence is CASSGTSTYEQYF. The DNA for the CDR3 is TGTGCCAGCAGCGGGACTAGCACTTACGAGCAGTACTTC.

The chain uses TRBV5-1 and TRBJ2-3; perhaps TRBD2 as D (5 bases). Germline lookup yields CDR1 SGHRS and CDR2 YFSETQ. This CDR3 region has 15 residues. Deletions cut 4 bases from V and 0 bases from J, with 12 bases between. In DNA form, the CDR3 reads TGCGCCAGCAGCCCTCGGGGATACAGCACAGATACGCAGTATTTT. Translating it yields CASSPRGYSTDTQYF.

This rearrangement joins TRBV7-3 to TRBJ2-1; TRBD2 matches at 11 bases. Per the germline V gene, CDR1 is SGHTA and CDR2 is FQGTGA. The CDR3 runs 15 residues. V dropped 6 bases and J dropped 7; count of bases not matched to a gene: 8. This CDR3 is CASRIAGGPGNEQFF. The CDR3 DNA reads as TGTGCCAGCAGAATAGCGGGAGGGCCGGGAAATGAGCAGTTCTTC.

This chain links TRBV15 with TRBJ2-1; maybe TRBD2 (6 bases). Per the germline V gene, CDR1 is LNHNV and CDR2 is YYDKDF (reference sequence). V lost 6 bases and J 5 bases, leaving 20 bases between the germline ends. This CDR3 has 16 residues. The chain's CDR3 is CATRPSGGLGDNEQFF. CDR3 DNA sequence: TGTGCCACCAGACCGTCCGGGGGTTTAGGGGACAATGAGCAGTTCTTC.

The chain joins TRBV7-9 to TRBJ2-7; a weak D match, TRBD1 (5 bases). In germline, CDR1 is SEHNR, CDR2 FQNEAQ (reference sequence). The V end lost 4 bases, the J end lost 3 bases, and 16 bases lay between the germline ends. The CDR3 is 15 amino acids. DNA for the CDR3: TGTGCCAGCAGCTCTCCACGTCAGGGAATCTACGAGCAGTACTTC. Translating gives CASSSPRQGIYEQYF.

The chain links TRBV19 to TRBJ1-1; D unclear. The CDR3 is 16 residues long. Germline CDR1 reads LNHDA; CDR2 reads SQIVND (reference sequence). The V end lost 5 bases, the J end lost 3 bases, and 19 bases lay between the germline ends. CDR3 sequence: CASSRPRWASDTEAFF. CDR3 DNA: TGTGCCAGTAGTCGTCCGAGGTGGGCATCGGACACTGAAGCTTTCTTT.